This TCR beta chain was observed in a study of blood T cell repertoires in COVID-19. Study-level background: Acute and convalescent COVID-19 specimens originated in the United States, Italy and Spain.

The germline V gene has CDR1 SGHKS and CDR2 YYEKEE (reference sequence). The CDR3 runs 15 residues. Trimming pared 0 bases from V and 7 bases from J, leaving 14 bases between. Authors' processing steps: From reference gene primer amplification, estimates of nucleated cell counts were derived. Repertoires were generated with immunoSEQ multiplex PCR, while TCRdb's copy carries only in-frame clones and drops some. The DNA was the basis for D and trimming; V, J and clone size are from that table. The table has 210,000 or so clones, more than 80% seen once. This chain connects TRBV5-5 to TRBJ1-5, with D uncertain. The sample comprised peripheral blood. This TCR came from a woman of 80 years or more with acute or convalescent COVID-19. The CDR3 sequence is CASSLVAVRGQPQHF. The CDR3 bases are TGTGCCAGCAGCTTGGTGGCGGTCCGGGGACAGCCCCAGCATTTT.